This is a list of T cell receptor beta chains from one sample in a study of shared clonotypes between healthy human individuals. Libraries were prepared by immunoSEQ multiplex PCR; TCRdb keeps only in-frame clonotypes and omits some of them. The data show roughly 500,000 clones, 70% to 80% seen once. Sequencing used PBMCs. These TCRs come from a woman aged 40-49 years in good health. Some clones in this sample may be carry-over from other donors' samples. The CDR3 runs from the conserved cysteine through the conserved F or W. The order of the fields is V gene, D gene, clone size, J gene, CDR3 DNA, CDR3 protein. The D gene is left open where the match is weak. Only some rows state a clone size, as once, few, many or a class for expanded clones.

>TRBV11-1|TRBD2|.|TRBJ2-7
TGTGCCAGCAGCTTATTCGGGACTAGCGGGAGCGAGCAGTACTTC
CASSLFGTSGSEQYF
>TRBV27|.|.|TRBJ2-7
TGTGCCAGCAGCGAATACGGGACACCTGGCTACGAGCAGTACTTC
CASSEYGTPGYEQYF
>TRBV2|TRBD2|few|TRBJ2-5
TGTGCCAGCAGTTACAGTTGGGGACTAGCGGGAGGTTCCCAAGAGACCCAGTACTTC
CASSYSWGLAGGSQETQYF
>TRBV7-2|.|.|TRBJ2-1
TGTGCCAGCAGCTCGGACTCCTACTCCTACAATGAGCAGTTCTTC
CASSSDSYSYNEQFF
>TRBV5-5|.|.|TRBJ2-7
TGTGCCAGCAGCTTGACTCCCCAATACGAGCAGTACTTC
CASSLTPQYEQYF
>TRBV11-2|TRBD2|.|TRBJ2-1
TGTGCCAGCACGGCGGGGGAATACAATGAGCAGTTCTTC
CASTAGEYNEQFF
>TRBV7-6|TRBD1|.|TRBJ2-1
TGTGCCAGCAGCCCGGGACAGGGTCGAGGATACAATGAGCAGTTCTTC
CASSPGQGRGYNEQFF
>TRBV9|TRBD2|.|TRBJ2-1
TGTGCCAGCAGCGTAGCTACTAGCGGGAATGAGCAGTTCTTC
CASSVATSGNEQFF
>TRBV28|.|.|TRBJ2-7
TGTGCCAGCAGTTTTCCCGGCCCCCCCTACGAGCAGTACTTC
CASSFPGPPYEQYF
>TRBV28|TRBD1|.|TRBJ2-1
TGTGCCAGCAGTACCTTCCCCGGGACAGGGAGGGTCCTTGGGCAGTTCTTC
CASSTFPGTGRVLGQFF
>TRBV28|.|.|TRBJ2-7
TGTGCCAGCAGTTTATATCCTAAATCCACCTACGAGCAGTACTTC
CASSLYPKSTYEQYF
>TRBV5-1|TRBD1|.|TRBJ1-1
TGCGCCAGCAGCTTGGTCGGGACAGGGGACACTGAAGCTTTCTTT
CASSLVGTGDTEAFF
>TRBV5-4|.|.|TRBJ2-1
TGTGCCAGCAGCTTATCCGACACTAACAATGAGCAGTTCTTC
CASSLSDTNNEQFF
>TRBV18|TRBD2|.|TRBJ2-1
TGTGCCAGCTCATTAAGCGGGACTAACAACAATGAGCAGTTCTTC
CASSLSGTNNNEQFF
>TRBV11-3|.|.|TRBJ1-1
TGTGCCAGCAGCTTTTCCGGGATGAACACTGAAGCTTTCTTT
CASSFSGMNTEAFF
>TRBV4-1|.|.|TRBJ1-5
TGCGCCAGCAGCCAATTAAAGGGTTATCAGCCCCAGCATTTT
CASSQLKGYQPQHF
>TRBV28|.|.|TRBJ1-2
TGTGCCAGCAGAACAGGGAACTATGGCTACACCTTC
CASRTGNYGYTF
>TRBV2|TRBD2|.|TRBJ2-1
TGTGCCAGCAGTGAAACGGGACTAGCGGGACCGAAGTATGAGCAGTTCTTC
CASSETGLAGPKYEQFF
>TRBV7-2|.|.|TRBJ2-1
TGTGCCAGCAGCTTAGCGCACAATGAGCAGTTCTTC
CASSLAHNEQFF
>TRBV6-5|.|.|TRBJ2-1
TGTGCCAGCAGTCATAGCCGCTACTCCTACAATGAGCAGTTCTTC
CASSHSRYSYNEQFF
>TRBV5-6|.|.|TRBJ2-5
TGTGCCAGCAGCTTGGCGGCCACGCGTGAGCAGTACTTC
CASSLAATREQYF
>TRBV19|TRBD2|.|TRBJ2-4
TGTGCCAGTAGTAGGAGTCGAACGGCTAGCGGAAAAAACATTCAGTACTTC
CASSRSRTASGKNIQYF
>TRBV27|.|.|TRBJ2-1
TGTGCCAGCAGTTCCTACCTGGGGGGTTCCCTCGGGAATGAGCAGTTCTTC
CASSSYLGGSLGNEQFF
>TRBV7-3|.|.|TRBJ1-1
TGTGCCAGCAGCCAGGGGAACACTGAAGCTTTCTTT
CASSQGNTEAFF
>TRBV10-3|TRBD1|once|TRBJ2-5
TGTGCCATCAGTTCCTCAGTGGGACAGGGGAAAGAGACCCAGTACTTC
CAISSSVGQGKETQYF
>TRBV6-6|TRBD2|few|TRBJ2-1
TGTGCCAGCAGTCGTCGGACTAGCGGGAGCAATGAGCAGTTCTTC
CASSRRTSGSNEQFF
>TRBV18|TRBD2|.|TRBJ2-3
TGTGCCAGCTCACCAGGACTAGGAAATCCTAGCACAGATACGCAGTATTTT
CASSPGLGNPSTDTQYF
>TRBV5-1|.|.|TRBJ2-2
TGCGCCAGCAGCAGTTCGGGGATGATGAACACCGGGGAGCTGTTTTTT
CASSSSGMMNTGELFF
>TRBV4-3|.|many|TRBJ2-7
TGCGCCAGCAGCCAAGTAGGTGGCTACGAGCAGTACTTC
CASSQVGGYEQYF
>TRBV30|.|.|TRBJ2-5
TGTGCCTGGAGTGTACGGGCTCAACAAGAGACCCAGTACTTC
CAWSVRAQQETQYF
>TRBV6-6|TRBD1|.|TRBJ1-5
TGTGCCAGCAGGAGGGGACAGAACAATCAGCCCCAGCATTTT
CASRRGQNNQPQHF
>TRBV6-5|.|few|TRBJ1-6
TGTGCCAGCAGTTACCGTCGGGGGCCCCTCCACTTT
CASSYRRGPLHF
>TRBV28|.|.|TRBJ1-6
TGTGCCAGCAGTTTATTCCAGCAGGGGAATTCACCCCTCCACTTT
CASSLFQQGNSPLHF
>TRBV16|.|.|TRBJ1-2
TGTGCCAGCAGCCAATCCTCAGCTTACTCAAATGGCTACACCTTC
CASSQSSAYSNGYTF
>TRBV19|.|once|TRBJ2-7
TGTGCCAGTAGTCAGGCCCTTTGGTACGAGCAGTACTTC
CASSQALWYEQYF
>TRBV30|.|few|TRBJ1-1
TGTGCCTGGAGTTCCGCCAGCACCCAAGCTTTCTTT
CAWSSASTQAFF
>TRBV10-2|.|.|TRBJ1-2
TGCGCCAGCAGTGAGTCTCGCCAGGGGTTAGGCTACACCTTC
CASSESRQGLGYTF
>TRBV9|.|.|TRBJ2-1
TGTGCCAGCAGCGTAGGGAGTCGAAGCTCCTACAATGAGCAGTTCTTC
CASSVGSRSSYNEQFF
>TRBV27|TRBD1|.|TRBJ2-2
TGTGCCAGCAGTACCCTCGGGACAGTTAACACCGGGGAGCTGTTTTTT
CASSTLGTVNTGELFF
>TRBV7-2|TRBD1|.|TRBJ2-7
TGTGCCAGCACAGCGGGGACAGGGGCCCACGAGCAGTACTTC
CASTAGTGAHEQYF
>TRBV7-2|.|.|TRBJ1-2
TGTGCCAGCAGCTTAACGACCGGGCCTGGCGGCTTC
CASSLTTGPGGF
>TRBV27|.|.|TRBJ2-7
TGTGCCAGCAGCACTACCGGGACCCACCCCTACGAGCAGTACTTC
CASSTTGTHPYEQYF
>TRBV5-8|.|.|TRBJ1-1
TGTGCCAGCAGCTTGTGGGGGCGGGACACTGAAGCTTTCTTT
CASSLWGRDTEAFF
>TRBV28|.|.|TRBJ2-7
TGTGCCAGCAGCTTGTATGCCGAGCAGTACTTC
CASSLYAEQYF
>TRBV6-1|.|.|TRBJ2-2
TGTGCCAGCAGCCCGGAGGCGGGAACCGGGGAGCTGTTTTTT
CASSPEAGTGELFF
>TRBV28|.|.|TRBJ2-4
TGTGCCAGCAGTTCTACTCTGGTCAGGGACATACAGTACTTC
CASSSTLVRDIQYF